The 27 T cell receptor beta chains in this list originate from one sample, sequenced in a study of post-analysis software for immune sequencing data (dated by TCRdb to between 2014 and 2017). No cognate antigen is known for these TCRs. Here is what the overall study found, with its caveats: Significantly higher frequencies in patients than in controls were found for roughly five TRBV segments, including TRBV5-6, TRBV5-1 and TRBV20-1.

Library method: PCR. TCRdb shows the sequencer as Illumina HiSeq 2500. Unique molecular identifiers were incorporated into TCR beta cDNA libraries to reduce PCR and sequencing biases. TCRdb passed the public sequencing reads through fastp at Q25 and MiXCR, retaining productive beta sequences. Under each unique CDR3 protein, matching rows form one entry showing the most common genes and DNA. This sample holds hundreds of thousands of distinct CDR3 sequences; approximately 60% were observed only once. The ten largest clones take up around 10% of the sample. The sample consisted of blood. These receptors were taken from a girl aged 2 to 9 with multiple sclerosis.

This clonotype was seen a handful of times. The chain recombines TRBV12-3 or TRBV12-4 with TRBJ2-5, with 11 bases matching TRBD2. This CDR3 region has 17 residues. The V gene end was trimmed by 5 bases and the J gene end by 1 base; junction bases not matched to a gene: 9. DNA for the CDR3: TGTGCCAGCAGTCCACAGCCGGGACTAGCGGTCCAAGAGACCCAGTACTTC. As protein: CASSPQPGLAVQETQYF.

The genes are TRBV6-4 and TRBJ2-5, with D uncertain. This CDR3 contains 15 residues. The V gene's germline CDR1 is MRHNA and CDR2 SNTAGT. Trimming took off 0 bases at V and 11 bases at J, with 19 bases between the two ends. CDR3 in amino acids: CASSDSTRASNEQYF. The CDR3 nucleotides are TGTGCCAGCAGTGACTCGACCCGGGCATCGAATGAGCAGTACTTC.

This clonotype was counted a single time. The rearrangement links TRBV12-3 or TRBV12-4 to TRBJ2-2, with D hard to call. CDR3 length: 12 amino acids. V lost 6 bases and J 4 bases, leaving 6 bases between the germline ends. CDR3 coding DNA: TGTGCCAGCAGCATACTCACCGGGGAGCTGTTTTTT. It yields the protein CASSILTGELFF.

The CDR3 loop reads CASSVGSGSSYEQYF. Written as DNA, the CDR3 is TGTGCCAGCAGCGTAGGTTCGGGAAGCTCCTACGAGCAGTACTTC. This rearrangement joins TRBV9 to TRBJ2-7, with a tentative D call TRBD2 (5 bases). In germline, CDR1 is SGDLS, CDR2 YYNGEE. V was shortened by 0 bases and J by 0 bases, with 10 bases between the two germline ends. The CDR3 consists of 15 residues.

This chain links TRBV20-1 with TRBJ2-3; 7 nucleotides line up with TRBD1. Germline V gene lookup returns CDR1 DFQATT and CDR2 SNEGSKA (reference sequence). Trimming removed 1 base from V and 3 bases from J; junction bases left unmatched: 7. CDR3 length: 15 residues. DNA for the CDR3: TGCAGTGCTAGAGCCGGGACAGAAACTACAGATACGCAGTATTTT. Residues: CSARAGTETTDTQYF.

J is TRBJ2-1 and V is TRBV5-1, with a tentative D call TRBD1 (6 bases). V was cut by 4 bases and J by 4 bases, with 18 bases left in between. This CDR3 is built from 16 residues. Germline assignment: CDR1 SGHRS and CDR2 YFSETQ. For the CDR3, the DNA is TGCGCCAGCAGCACAGACCGGGACACCCTTTACAATGAGCAGTTCTTC. Protein sequence: CASSTDRDTLYNEQFF.

This clonotype showed up just a few times. This chain uses TRBV12-3 or TRBV12-4 with TRBJ1-2; TRBD1 matches at 8 bases. The CDR3 has 12 residues. Unmatched junction bases numbered 9, after V lost 8 bases and J lost 10 bases. CDR3 DNA: TGTGCCAGCTCTCCTTGGACAGGGCCCTACACCTTC. Translated, it gives CASSPWTGPYTF.

This clonotype occurred a few times. V is TRBV21-1 and J is TRBJ2-4. TRBV21-1 is shown as a pseudogene. This CDR3 comprises 14 residues. The CDR3 sequence: CASSPAIAKNIQYF. For the CDR3, the DNA is TGTGCCAGCTCACCGGCCATCGCCAAAAACATTCAGTACTTC.

The chain is built from TRBV6-2 or TRBV6-3 and TRBJ1-1; no reliable D call. V lost 6 bases and J 3 bases, leaving 11 bases between the germline ends. Germline values: CDR1 MNHEY, CDR2 SVGEGT. The CDR3 totals 13 residues. CDR3 residues: CASSLRVHTEAFF. The CDR3 DNA reads as TGTGCCAGCAGCTTACGGGTCCACACTGAAGCTTTCTTT.

The rearrangement joins TRBV7-2 to TRBJ1-2; no clear D gene. V lost 5 bases, J lost 3 bases, and 13 bases lay in between. Germline loops: CDR1 SGHTA, CDR2 FQGNSA. The CDR3 sequence is 14 residues long. CDR3 residues: CASSPQADYYGYTF. CDR3 in DNA: TGTGCCAGCAGCCCACAAGCTGACTACTATGGCTACACCTTC.

V is TRBV7-6 and J is TRBJ2-1; possibly TRBD1 for D (6 bases). The CDR3 spans 14 residues. Trimming took 5 bases from V and 5 from J, leaving 13 bases between them. Germline CDR1 is SGHVS and CDR2 is FNYEAQ. The CDR3 reads CASSPGTPNNEQFF. CDR3 DNA: TGTGCCAGCAGCCCCGGGACACCTAACAATGAGCAGTTCTTC. Full variable domain (outside the CDR3, taken from reference TRBV7-6 and TRBJ2-1): GAGVSQSPRYKVTKRGQDVALRCDPISGHVSLYWYRQALGQGPEFLTYFNYEAQQDKSGLPNDRFSAERPEGSISTLTIQRTEQRDSAMYRCASSPGTPNNEQFFGPGTRLTVL.

This clonotype was seen more than once but under ten times. The V gene is TRBV4-1, the J gene TRBJ1-2; TRBD1 matches at 8 bases. The CDR3 contains 14 residues. V was pared by 4 bases and J by 8 bases, with 9 bases of the junction left unmatched. The V gene's germline CDR1 is MGHRA and CDR2 YSYEKL. The CDR3 loop is CASSPTGASEGYTF. The CDR3 nucleotides read TGCGCCAGCAGCCCGACAGGGGCCAGCGAAGGCTACACCTTC.

The rearrangement uses TRBV2 and TRBJ2-2; 9 positions match TRBD1. Germline assignment: CDR1 SNHLY and CDR2 FYNNEI. V shed 5 bases, J shed 4 bases, and the junction held 5 bases outside the gene matches. CDR3 length: 15 residues. CDR3 sequence reads: CASSTQGAATGELFF. The CDR3 DNA reads as TGTGCCAGCAGTACACAGGGGGCGGCCACCGGGGAGCTGTTTTTT. The entire variable domain, with the rest obtained from reference TRBV2 and TRBJ2-2, is as follows: EPEVTQTPSHQVTQMGQEVILRCVPISNHLYFYWYRQILGQKVEFLVSFYNNEISEKSEIFDDQFSVERPDGSNFTLKIRSTKLEDSAMYFCASSTQGAATGELFFGEGSRLTVL.

This clonotype was detected a few times. The chain recombines TRBV11-2 with TRBJ1-4; D unclear. CDR1 SGHAT and CDR2 FQNNGV come from the germline V gene. The V and J ends lost 2 bases and 8 bases respectively, with 12 bases between them. The CDR3 totals 14 residues. Here the CDR3 reads CASSLHRFEEKLFF. The CDR3 nucleotides are TGTGCCAGCAGCTTACACCGTTTTGAGGAAAAACTGTTTTTT. The full variable domain, in which reference TRBV11-2 and TRBJ1-4 provide the parts outside the CDR3, is EAGVAQSPRYKIIEKRQSVAFWCNPISGHATLYWYQQILGQGPKLLIQFQNNGVVDDSQLPKDRFSAERLKGVDSTLKIQPAKLEDSAVYLCASSLHRFEEKLFFGSGTQLSVL.

The chain employs TRBV10-2 and TRBJ1-1, with D unresolved. Between the trimmed V and J ends, which lost 2 bases and 1 base, there was a span of 11 bases. CDR1 is WSHSY, CDR2 SAAADI, per germline. CDR3 size: 15 residues. As DNA, the CDR3 is TGCGCCAGCAGTGAGAGCGCAGGAAAGAACACTGAAGCTTTCTTT. Its protein product is CASSESAGKNTEAFF.

Concerning this clonotype: At one end the junction does not follow the germline gene, possibly because of a read error. The J gene is TRBJ1-1, the V gene TRBV6-6; D not resolved. CDR3 length: 13 residues. Germline loops: CDR1 MNHNY, CDR2 SVGAGI (reference sequence). CDR3 bases: TGTGCCGGCAGTTACCGCCAGAACACTGAAGCTTTCTTT. Protein sequence: CAGSYRQNTEAFF.

V and J are TRBV29-1 and TRBJ1-2; the D gene is possibly TRBD1 (6 bases). Germline CDR1 and CDR2: SQVTM and ANQGSEA. Deletions cut 0 bases from V and 4 bases from J, with 18 bases between. This CDR3 contains 16 residues. The CDR3 coding sequence is TGCAGCGTTGAAGATCGGGACAACAATGCCGCCTATGGCTACACCTTC. Protein product: CSVEDRDNNAAYGYTF.

This clonotype was detected only a few times. CDR3 in amino acids: CATRGGGHYEQYF. CDR3 sequence (DNA): TGTGCCACCCGCGGGGGAGGGCACTACGAGCAGTACTTC. The genes are TRBV7-2 and TRBJ2-7, with 7 bases matching TRBD2. The germline V gene encodes CDR1 SGHTA and CDR2 FQGNSA. The CDR3 spans 13 residues. Trimming removed 10 bases from V and 3 bases from J; junction bases left unmatched: 9.

This clonotype was recorded a few times. The V and J genes are TRBV10-3 and TRBJ2-5; no clear D. Germline loops: CDR1 ENHRY, CDR2 SYGVKD. The CDR3 is made up of 15 amino acids. The V gene lost 3 bases and the J gene lost 3 bases, with 14 bases spanning the gap. The CDR3: CAISDDLGAKETQYF. The DNA of the CDR3 is TGTGCCATCAGTGATGACCTCGGTGCGAAAGAGACCCAGTACTTC.

The chain links TRBV5-1 to TRBJ1-2; the match to TRBD1 covers 9 bases. The junction had 9 bases not matched to a gene; V was cut back by 4 bases and J by 2 bases. The CDR3 has 16 amino acids. The germline V gene encodes CDR1 SGHRS and CDR2 YFSETQ. The DNA of the CDR3 is TGCGCCAGCAGCCAGTCCCGGGACAGGGTGAACTATGGCTACACCTTC. Protein sequence: CASSQSRDRVNYGYTF. Full variable domain (remainder filled in from reference TRBV5-1 and TRBJ1-2): KAGVTQTPRYLIKTRGQQVTLSCSPISGHRSVSWYQQTPGQGLQFLFEYFSETQRNKGNFPGRFSGRQFSNSRSEMNVSTLELGDSALYLCASSQSRDRVNYGYTFGSGTRLTVV.

The CDR3 region has the DNA TGTGCCAGCTCACTCTACAAAGGTTGGCATCAGCCCCAGCATTTT. This sequence encodes CASSLYKGWHQPQHF. The gene calls are TRBV18 and TRBJ1-5; no clear D gene. The CDR3 runs to 15 residues. V dropped 4 bases and J dropped 5 bases, with 15 bases sitting between them. In germline, CDR1 is KGHSH, CDR2 LQKENI.

The genes are TRBV29-1 and TRBJ2-1; 9 positions match TRBD2. The V gene's germline CDR1 is SQVTM and CDR2 ANQGSEA. This CDR3 has 16 residues. The J segment lost 5 bases and the V segment lost 7 bases, leaving 15 bases of the junction unmatched. The CDR3 loop reads CSAEEGVAGVDNEQFF. The CDR3 DNA reads as TGCAGCGCCGAAGAGGGGGTAGCGGGAGTTGACAATGAGCAGTTCTTC.

This clonotype has only one observation. The gene calls are TRBV7-9 and TRBJ2-1; D remains unclear. The CDR3 covers 15 residues. V shed 8 bases and J shed 4 bases, with 18 bases lying between them. From germline, CDR1 is SEHNR and CDR2 FQNEAQ (reference sequence). The DNA of the CDR3 is TGTGCCAGCGGCCGCGGAACGCCCAAATACAATGAGCAGTTCTTC. Its translation: CASGRGTPKYNEQFF.

This clonotype was observed a few times. J is TRBJ2-7 and V is TRBV6-5; a possible D gene is TRBD2 (6 bases). Germline V CDR1 and CDR2: MNHEY, SVGAGI. V was trimmed by 2 bases and J by 2 bases, leaving 13 bases between them. CDR3 length: 15 residues. CDR3 in DNA: TGTGCCAGCAGTTACGGGGCGGGAAGTCCCTACGAGCAGTACTTC. It specifies CASSYGAGSPYEQYF.

The chain employs TRBV20-1 and TRBJ2-3; the match to TRBD2 covers 10 bases. The J segment lost 3 bases and the V segment lost 3 bases, leaving 6 bases of the junction unmatched. From germline, CDR1 is DFQATT and CDR2 SNEGSKA (reference sequence). This CDR3 contains 15 residues. The DNA for the CDR3 is TGCAGTGCTAGCTATAGCGGGGGGACAACAGATACGCAGTATTTT. Encoded protein: CSASYSGGTTDTQYF.

The table lists this clonotype with many counts. The V call is TRBV24-1, the J call TRBJ1-4; D is uncertain. V dropped 4 bases and J dropped 5 bases, with 13 bases sitting between them. CDR3 length: 15 amino acids. Germline V CDR1 and CDR2: KGHDR, SFDVKD. CDR3 nucleotides: TGTGCCACCAGTGACCCAGGTGGTGGCAATGAAAAACTGTTTTTT. Protein product: CATSDPGGGNEKLFF.

V and J are TRBV11-2 and TRBJ1-5; a weak D match, TRBD1 (5 bases). Trimming removed 2 bases at V and 1 base at J, with 18 bases between. Germline V gene sequence: CDR1 SGHAT, CDR2 FQNNGV. CDR3 length equals 18 residues. CDR3 nucleotide sequence: TGTGCCAGCAGCTTATGGGCAGGGCCCGGGTTGAGCAATCAGCCCCAGCATTTT. Its translation is CASSLWAGPGLSNQPQHF.